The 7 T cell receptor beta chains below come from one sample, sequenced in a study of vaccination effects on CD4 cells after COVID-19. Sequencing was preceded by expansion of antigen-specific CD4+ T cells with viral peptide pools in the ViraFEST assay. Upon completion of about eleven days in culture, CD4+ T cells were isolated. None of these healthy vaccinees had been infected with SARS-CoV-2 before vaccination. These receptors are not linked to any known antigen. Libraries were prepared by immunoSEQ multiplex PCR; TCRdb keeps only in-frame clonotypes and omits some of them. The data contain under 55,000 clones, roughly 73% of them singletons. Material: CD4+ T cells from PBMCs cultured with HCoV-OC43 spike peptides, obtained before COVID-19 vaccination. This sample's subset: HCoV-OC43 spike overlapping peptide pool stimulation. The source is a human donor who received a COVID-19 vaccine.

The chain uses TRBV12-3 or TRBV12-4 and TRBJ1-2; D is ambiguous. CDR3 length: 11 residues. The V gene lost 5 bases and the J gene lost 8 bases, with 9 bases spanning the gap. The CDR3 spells CASSRTGGYTF. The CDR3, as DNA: TGTGCCAGCAGTCGGACCGGGGGCTACACCTTC.

In nucleotides, the CDR3 is TGTGCCAGCAGTTACTCGACACAGAAATCCACAGATACGCAGTATTTT. As protein: CASSYSTQKSTDTQYF. The chain employs TRBV6-2 or TRBV6-3 and TRBJ2-3; D remains unclear. Germline CDR1 and CDR2: MNHEY and SVGEGT. The CDR3 is made up of 16 amino acids. V lost 0 bases, J lost 2 bases, and 12 bases lay in between.

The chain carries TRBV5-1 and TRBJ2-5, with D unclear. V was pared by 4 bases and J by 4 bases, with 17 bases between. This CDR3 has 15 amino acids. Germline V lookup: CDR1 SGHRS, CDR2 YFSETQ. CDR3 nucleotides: TGCGCCAGCAGCCGTCACCGGGCCCCAGGAGAGACCCAGTACTTC. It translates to CASSRHRAPGETQYF.

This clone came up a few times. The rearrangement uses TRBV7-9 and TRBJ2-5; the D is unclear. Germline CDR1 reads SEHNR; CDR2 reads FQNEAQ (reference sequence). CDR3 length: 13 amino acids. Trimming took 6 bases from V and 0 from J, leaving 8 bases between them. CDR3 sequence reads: CASRQPYQETQYF. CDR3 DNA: TGTGCCAGCAGACAGCCGTACCAAGAGACCCAGTACTTC. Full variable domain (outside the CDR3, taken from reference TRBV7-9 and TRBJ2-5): DTGVSQNPRHKITKRGQNVTFRCDPISEHNRLYWYRQTLGQGPEFLTYFQNEAQLEKSRLLSDRFSAERPKGSFSTLEIQRTEQGDSAMYLCASRQPYQETQYFGPGTRLLVL.

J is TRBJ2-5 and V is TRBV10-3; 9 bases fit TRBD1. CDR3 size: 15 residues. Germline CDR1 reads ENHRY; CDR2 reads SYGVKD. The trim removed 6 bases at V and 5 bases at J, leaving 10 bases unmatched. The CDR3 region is CAISSGQGPRETQYF. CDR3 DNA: TGTGCCATCAGCTCGGGACAGGGACCGAGGGAGACCCAGTACTTC.

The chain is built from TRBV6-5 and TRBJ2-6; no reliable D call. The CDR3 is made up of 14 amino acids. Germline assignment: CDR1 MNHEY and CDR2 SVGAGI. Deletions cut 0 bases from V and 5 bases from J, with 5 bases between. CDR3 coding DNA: TGTGCCAGCAGTTACTCGAATAGGGCCAACGTCCTGACTTTC. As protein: CASSYSNRANVLTF.

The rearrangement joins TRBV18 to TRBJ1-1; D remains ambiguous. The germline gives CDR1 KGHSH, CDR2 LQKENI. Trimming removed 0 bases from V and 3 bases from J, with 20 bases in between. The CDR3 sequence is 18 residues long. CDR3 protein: CASSPPRSDRTVDTEAFF. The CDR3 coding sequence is TGTGCCAGCTCACCACCCCGATCGGATAGGACCGTGGACACTGAAGCTTTCTTT.